One and the same sample provided the 29 T cell receptor beta chains below, sequenced in a study of T cells after yellow fever vaccination (dated by TCRdb to the late 2010s). Libraries were prepared through 5' RACE. The data were produced on an Illumina NovaSeq 6000. TCRdb redid the processing of the public reads, applying fastp at Q25 and MiXCR, and retained in-frame beta chains. Rows merge per CDR3 protein into single entries with the most common DNA and genes. The sample data list some 350,000 distinct CDR3 sequences, and over 3.5% of these were observed just once. The ten largest clones capture roughly 24% of the sample. What the treatment or condition label conveys for this sample: live attenuated yellow fever vaccine strain. Sequencing used PBMCs, obtained 5 days after the yellow fever booster vaccination. The receptors here all came from a man in his late teens or twenties who received the YFV17D yellow fever vaccine.

A few counts support this clonotype. This chain uses TRBV21-1 with TRBJ1-5. TRBV21-1 is classified as a pseudogene. CDR3 length: 17 amino acids. The DNA of the CDR3 is TGTGCCAGCAGCAAAGCGCTTATAACAACGGACGATCAGCCCCAGCATTTT. Translating gives CASSKALITTDDQPQHF.

This clonotype was picked up one time. V and J are TRBV19 and TRBJ1-1; no definite D call. The CDR3 extends over 14 amino acids. CDR1 is LNHDA and CDR2 is SQIVND in the germline V gene (reference sequence). V gave up 3 bases and J gave up 3 bases, with 11 bases separating them. The CDR3 DNA reads as TGTGCCAGTAGTATGCGGTCGGGTTACACTGAAGCTTTCTTT. This gives the protein CASSMRSGYTEAFF.

This clonotype was recorded a few times. The chain couples TRBV4-3 to TRBJ1-2; TRBD1 matches at 7 bases. CDR3 length: 14 residues. The germline gives CDR1 LGHNA, CDR2 YSLEER. J gave up 4 bases and V 3 bases, and 5 bases lay outside the gene matches. CDR3 residues: CASSQATGVYGYTF. CDR3 bases: TGCGCCAGCAGCCAGGCTACAGGGGTCTATGGCTACACCTTC.

The chain links TRBV24-1 to TRBJ2-5; TRBD1 might be the D (5 bases). The CDR3 consists of 16 residues. The V end lost 8 bases, the J end lost 5 bases, and 23 bases lay between the germline ends. Germline CDR1 KGHDR, CDR2 SFDVKD. The CDR3 sequence is CATKPTVTGIMETQYF. The CDR3 DNA is TGTGCCACCAAACCGACAGTTACTGGGATTATGGAGACCCAGTACTTC.

The rearrangement links TRBV13 to TRBJ2-3; 9 bases are shared with TRBD2. Germline values: CDR1 PRHDT, CDR2 FYEKMQ (reference sequence). CDR3 length: 16 amino acids. Losses at the gene ends were 4 bases for V and 4 bases for J; bases not matched to a gene: 9. CDR3 region: CASSSPGAGGPDTQYF. The CDR3 DNA follows: TGTGCCAGCAGCTCCCCGGGAGCGGGGGGTCCAGATACGCAGTATTTT. The whole variable domain, remainder taken from reference TRBV13 and TRBJ2-3, is AAGVIQSPRHLIKEKRETATLKCYPIPRHDTVYWYQQGPGQDPQFLISFYEKMQSDKGSIPDRFSAQQFSDYHSELNMSSLELGDSALYFCASSSPGAGGPDTQYFGPGTRLTVL.

V and J are TRBV3-1 and TRBJ2-5; the match to TRBD2 covers 7 bases. The J segment lost 4 bases and the V segment lost 1 base, leaving 12 bases of the junction unmatched. CDR3 length equals 17 residues. In germline, CDR1 is LGHDT, CDR2 YNNKEL (reference sequence). CDR3 coding DNA: TGTGCCAGCAGCCAAGGCCCCAGCGGGGTGGGTGGAGAGACCCAGTACTTC. Residues: CASSQGPSGVGGETQYF.

The CDR3 is CSVRGGFRTGGSYEQYF. In DNA form, the CDR3 reads TGCAGCGTGAGGGGGGGGTTCCGGACAGGGGGCTCCTACGAGCAGTACTTC. V is TRBV29-1 and J is TRBJ2-7, with 10 bases matching TRBD1. V was pared by 6 bases and J by 0 bases, with 14 bases of the junction left unmatched. The germline gives CDR1 SQVTM, CDR2 ANQGSEA. The CDR3 contains 17 residues.

The chain employs TRBV2 and TRBJ1-6; D remains ambiguous. Germline V lookup: CDR1 SNHLY, CDR2 FYNNEI. CDR3 length: 14 residues. V shed 3 bases and J shed 9 bases, with 12 bases lying between them. The CDR3 sequence is CASSDRSLVSPLHF. The CDR3 bases are TGTGCCAGCAGTGACAGAAGTTTGGTTTCACCCCTCCACTTT.

This clonotype turned up a few times. J is TRBJ2-3 and V is TRBV7-2; D perhaps matches TRBD2 (5 bases). The CDR3 extends over 13 amino acids. Germline V gene data show CDR1 as SGHTA and CDR2 as FQGNSA. V was clipped by 3 bases and J by 5 bases, with 9 bases between them. CDR3 in DNA: TGTGCCAGCAGCTTCCCGGGGATAGATACGCAGTATTTT. Translating it yields CASSFPGIDTQYF.

V usage is TRBV5-1 and J usage is TRBJ1-2, with D uncertain. The CDR3 runs 13 residues. CDR1 is SGHRS and CDR2 is YFSETQ in the germline V gene. Trimming cost V 3 bases and J 0 bases, with 6 bases left between them. The CDR3 DNA reads as TGCGCCAGCAGCTGGGAGACTAACTATGGCTACACCTTC. This translates into CASSWETNYGYTF.

This clonotype was counted ten times or more. The gene calls are TRBV11-2 and TRBJ2-3; D is possibly TRBD1 (5 bases). Germline V gene sequence: CDR1 SGHAT, CDR2 FQNNGV. The CDR3 runs to 14 residues. Trimming removed 1 base from V and 2 bases from J, with 7 bases in between. This CDR3 reads CASSLVGVTDTQYF. Here the CDR3 DNA reads TGTGCCAGCAGCTTAGTAGGGGTCACAGATACGCAGTATTTT.

This clonotype appeared a few times. This sequence joins TRBV20-1 and TRBJ1-1, with 7 bases lining up with TRBD1. Germline V gene lookup returns CDR1 DFQATT and CDR2 SNEGSKA (reference sequence). The CDR3 is 13 residues long. Trimming cost V 6 bases and J 2 bases; bases outside gene matches: 6. CDR3 coding DNA: TGCAGTGCCCAGACAGGGTCAAACACTGAAGCTTTCTTT. Its translation: CSAQTGSNTEAFF.

In this sample, this clonotype turned up a few times. This rearrangement joins TRBV5-5 to TRBJ1-5; no reliable D call. Germline V gene lookup returns CDR1 SGHKS and CDR2 YYEKEE (reference sequence). With 4 bases removed from V and 4 bases from J, the gap between germline ends came to 12 bases. The CDR3 has 14 amino acids. CDR3 residues: CASSLYTENQPQHF. The CDR3 DNA reads as TGTGCCAGCAGCCTATATACAGAGAATCAGCCCCAGCATTTT.

This clonotype has ten or more counts. This rearrangement joins TRBV7-2 to TRBJ2-5, with D tentatively TRBD1 (6 bases). V was trimmed by 6 bases and J by 2 bases, leaving 19 bases between them. Germline lookup yields CDR1 SGHTA and CDR2 FQGNSA. The CDR3 length is 16 residues. The chain's CDR3 is CASRHSNWDTQETQYF. The CDR3 bases are TGTGCCAGCAGGCACAGTAATTGGGACACACAAGAGACCCAGTACTTC.

This chain links TRBV7-2 with TRBJ2-7; D not certain. The length of the CDR3 is 13 residues. The V end lost 3 bases, the J end lost 0 bases, and 6 bases lay between the germline ends. CDR1 SGHTA and CDR2 FQGNSA come from the germline V gene. Here the CDR3 reads CASSFAGSYEQYF. CDR3 sequence (DNA): TGTGCCAGCAGCTTCGCAGGCTCCTACGAGCAGTACTTC.

Ten or more counts support this clonotype. This chain links TRBV7-9 with TRBJ1-4; D remains unclear. The germline CDR1 and CDR2 sequences are SEHNR and FQNEAQ (reference sequence). The CDR3 covers 15 residues. Between the trimmed V and J ends, which lost 5 bases and 5 bases, there was a span of 15 bases. Written as DNA, the CDR3 is TGTGCCAGCAGCAGAGACCACTACGGGAATGAAAAACTGTTTTTT. Translated: CASSRDHYGNEKLFF.

Here the CDR3 reads CASSLNRGRRSYEQYV. DNA for the CDR3: TGTGCCAGCAGCCTCAACAGGGGGCGACGGTCCTACGAGCAGTACGTC. V usage is TRBV28 and J usage is TRBJ2-7, with 9 nucleotides matching TRBD1. Looked up from germline, CDR1 is MDHEN and CDR2 is SYDVKM. The length of the CDR3 is 16 residues. The trim removed 6 bases at V and 1 base at J, leaving 10 bases unmatched.

This clonotype came up many times. The J gene is TRBJ2-4, the V gene TRBV5-4; tentative D call: TRBD1 (6 bases). The V gene's germline CDR1 is SGHNT and CDR2 YYREEE (reference sequence). The CDR3 is 15 residues long. Between the trimmed V and J ends, which lost 4 bases and 6 bases, there was a span of 17 bases. CDR3 nucleotide sequence: TGTGCCAGCAGCGAGGGACATCCCTCGGGAAACATTCAGTACTTC. Translating it yields CASSEGHPSGNIQYF.

This clonotype was found many times. The chain joins TRBV3-1 to TRBJ2-3; 12 positions agree with TRBD2. The V gene end was trimmed by 1 base and the J gene end by 0 bases; junction bases not matched to a gene: 5. CDR1 is LGHDT, CDR2 YNNKEL, per germline (reference sequence). CDR3 length: 18 amino acids. CDR3 amino acids: CASSQGLAGVTSTDTQYF. CDR3 nucleotides: TGTGCCAGCAGCCAAGGACTAGCGGGGGTTACTAGCACAGATACGCAGTATTTT.

This clonotype appeared many times. The rearrangement uses TRBV6-1 and TRBJ2-1; 12 bases are a match to TRBD2. CDR1 MNHNS and CDR2 SASEGT come from the germline V gene. Trimming at V came to 7 bases and at J to 7 bases, leaving 8 bases not matched to a gene. The CDR3 length is 15 residues. The CDR3 bases are TGTGCCAGCATGTGGACTAGCGGGGTGGGAAATGAGCAGTTCTTC. Translated, it gives CASMWTSGVGNEQFF.

This clonotype occurred many times. This chain connects TRBV24-1 to TRBJ2-1, with 8 positions matching TRBD1. The junction had 6 bases not matched to a gene; V was cut back by 2 bases and J by 4 bases. The CDR3 runs to 16 residues. In germline, CDR1 is KGHDR, CDR2 SFDVKD. The CDR3 nucleotides are TGTGCCACCAGTGATTCGCAGGGGGCGTCGTACAATGAGCAGTTCTTC. Amino acids: CATSDSQGASYNEQFF.

This clonotype was recorded many times. V is TRBV14 and J is TRBJ2-7, with D hard to call. Looked up from germline, CDR1 is SGHDN and CDR2 is FVKESK. The length of the CDR3 is 16 residues. Trimming left V 4 bases short and J 7 bases short, with 23 bases between. CDR3 nucleotides: TGTGCCAGCAGCCCCCCACCGCACCGGTCCCTGGGGGAGCAGTACTTC. Translation gives CASSPPPHRSLGEQYF.

CDR3 sequence (DNA): TGCAGTGCTAGAGTTTTCACAGGGGGCGGTTGGTATGGCTACACCTTC. Translating it yields CSARVFTGGGWYGYTF. This sequence joins TRBV20-1 and TRBJ1-2; 9 nucleotides line up with TRBD1. The CDR3 consists of 16 residues. Per the germline V gene, CDR1 is DFQATT and CDR2 is SNEGSKA (reference sequence). J lost 5 bases, V lost 1 base, and 11 bases had no gene match.

CDR3 nucleotide sequence: TGTGCCAGCAGTAACAGGGGCTATGAGACCCAGTACTTC. Protein sequence: CASSNRGYETQYF. The rearrangement uses TRBV12-3 or TRBV12-4 and TRBJ2-5, with 7 bases aligning to TRBD1. This CDR3 comprises 13 residues. V lost 5 bases to trimming and J lost 5 bases; unmatched junction nucleotides: 5.

This clonotype has just a few counts. The V call is TRBV30, the J call TRBJ2-7; D call uncertain. The CDR3 loop spans 13 amino acids. V lost 2 bases to trimming and J lost 4 bases, with 12 bases between them. Germline V gene lookup returns CDR1 GTSNPN and CDR2 SVGIG (reference sequence). The CDR3 coding sequence is TGTGCCTGGAGTTGGAGTTCCGGGTACGAGCAGTACTTC. It encodes CAWSWSSGYEQYF.

This clonotype was picked up many times. The chain employs TRBV20-1 and TRBJ2-2; 8 bases align to TRBD2. Trimming cost V 2 bases and J 3 bases; bases outside gene matches: 14. The CDR3 is 18 residues long. CDR1 is DFQATT, CDR2 SNEGSKA, per germline (reference sequence). The CDR3 here is CSARLSGGLSWYTGELFF. The CDR3 DNA reads as TGCAGTGCTAGATTGAGCGGGGGACTTTCGTGGTACACCGGGGAGCTGTTTTTT.

This clonotype was seen more than once but under ten times. V is TRBV9 and J is TRBJ1-1; 7 bases are a match to TRBD1. V gave up 9 bases and J gave up 3 bases; unmatched junction bases: 14. The V gene's germline CDR1 is SGDLS and CDR2 YYNGEE. This CDR3 has 15 residues. DNA for the CDR3: TGTGCCACCAAGGGGGCGGCCGTTGCAGACACTGAAGCTTTCTTT. Its translation: CATKGAAVADTEAFF.

V and J are TRBV12-3 or TRBV12-4 and TRBJ1-6, with D unclear. This CDR3 spans 12 amino acids. V was pared by 3 bases and J by 10 bases, with 7 bases between. CDR3: CASSLNASPLHF. The CDR3 coding sequence is TGTGCCAGCAGTTTGAACGCATCACCCCTCCACTTT.

This clonotype was observed at least ten times. This chain joins TRBV7-2 and TRBJ2-7; D unclear. This CDR3 has 13 residues. CDR1 SGHTA and CDR2 FQGNSA come from the germline V gene. Trimming took 3 bases from V and 1 from J, leaving 7 bases between them. The CDR3 spells CASSFTSSYEQYV. DNA for the CDR3: TGTGCCAGCAGCTTTACCTCATCCTACGAGCAGTACGTC.